The T cell receptor (beta chain) described here comes from a study of PD-1 blockade in mismatch repair-deficient tumors (dated 2017 in TCRdb). General notes on the study: Between late 2013 and 2016, 80 to 90 consecutive patients with some 12 mismatch repair-deficient cancer types, all previously treated and progressing, were enrolled in the trial. Tumor-associated T cell clones in the peripheral blood of patients responding to PD-1 blockade were tracked using deep sequencing of TCR CDR3 regions.

CDR3 length: 14 amino acids, cysteine to phenylalanine. Only the CDR3 DNA is retained, 42 bases long and in frame from the first base. CDR1 and CDR2 were assigned from the germline V gene as MNHNS and SASEGT. The V and J ends are trimmed by 0 bases and 0 bases, leaving 6 bases between them. To note about this clone: The clone's antigen remains unknown. The sample holds no much larger clone one base away, and base qualities are not on file.

Libraries were built with the immunoSEQ multiplex PCR assay. Per the source publication's procedure: Clones were defined as neoantigen-specific by significant expansion to the relevant peptide and no significant expansion to any other tested peptide. This immuneACCESS table, as held by TCRdb, lists in-frame sequences with V and J called but not all clones. Of the missing ones, under half trace to an unresolved V gene in checked studies; the others have no known cause. For V, J and clone size, that table is used; D and trimming come from the DNA. The sample contains approximately 9,000 clones, around 90% of them found a single time. Together, the top ten hold about 8.8% of the sample. The full study reports these points: Clonal expansion was elicited by three of seven peptides, and around 150 unique blood TCRs were yielded, about seven of which were also found in tumor; all positive peptides were derived from frameshift mutations. Clones residing in the tumor, which were often undetectable in blood before treatment, expanded quickly after pembrolizumab and then contracted, generally before radiologic responses.

What this sample's time point label stands for: approximately ten-day in vitro stimulation with candidate neoantigen peptide 3. Mismatch repair deficiency in every enrolled patient was established by polymerase chain reaction or immunohistochemistry. Three patients who responded to pembrolizumab therapy underwent TCR sequencing. Each of several ELISpot-reactive candidate neoantigen peptides was used in an approximately ten-day in vitro stimulation prior to TCR sequencing. A control culture lacking peptide was run in an identical manner and was used as the baseline for calculation of clone fold changes. Pembrolizumab PD-1 blockade was prospectively tested in advanced mismatch repair-deficient cancers, regardless of tissue of origin, in the phase II trial.

The chain was built from TRBV6-1 and TRBJ2-7; no D gene call is confident. The sequences come from cells cultured in vitro, collected from a patient treated with pembrolizumab. The receptor was isolated from an adult with mismatch repair-deficient cancer. The CDR3 region: CASSEAISSYEQYF. The DNA sequence follows: TGTGCCAGCAGTGAAGCGATCAGCTCCTACGAGCAGTACTTC.